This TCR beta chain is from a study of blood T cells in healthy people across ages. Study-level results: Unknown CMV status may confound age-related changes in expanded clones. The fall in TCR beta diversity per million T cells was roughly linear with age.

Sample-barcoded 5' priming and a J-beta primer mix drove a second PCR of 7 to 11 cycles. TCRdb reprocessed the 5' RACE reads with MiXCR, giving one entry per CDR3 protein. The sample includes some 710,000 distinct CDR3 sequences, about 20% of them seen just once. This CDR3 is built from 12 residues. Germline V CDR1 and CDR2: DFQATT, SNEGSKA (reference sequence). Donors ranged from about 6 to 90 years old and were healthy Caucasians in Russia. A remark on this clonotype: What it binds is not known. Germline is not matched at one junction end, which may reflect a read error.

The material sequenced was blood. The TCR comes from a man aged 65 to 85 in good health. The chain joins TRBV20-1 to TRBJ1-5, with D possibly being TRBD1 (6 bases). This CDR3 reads CSARRIGGHEIF. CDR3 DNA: TGCAGTGCTAGAAGAATCGGGGGACATGAGATTTTT.